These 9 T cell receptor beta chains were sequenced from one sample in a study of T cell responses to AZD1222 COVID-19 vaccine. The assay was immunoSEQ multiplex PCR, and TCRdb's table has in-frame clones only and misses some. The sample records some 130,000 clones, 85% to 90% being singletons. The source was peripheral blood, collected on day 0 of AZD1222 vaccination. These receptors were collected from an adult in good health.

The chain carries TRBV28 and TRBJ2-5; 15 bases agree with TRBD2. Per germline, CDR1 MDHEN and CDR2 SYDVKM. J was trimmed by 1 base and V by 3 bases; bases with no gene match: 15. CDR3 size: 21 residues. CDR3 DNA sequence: TGTGCCAGCAGTTTCCCCGGGACTAGCGGGGGGCCCCAATACCCCCAAGAGACCCAGTACTTC. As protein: CASSFPGTSGGPQYPQETQYF.

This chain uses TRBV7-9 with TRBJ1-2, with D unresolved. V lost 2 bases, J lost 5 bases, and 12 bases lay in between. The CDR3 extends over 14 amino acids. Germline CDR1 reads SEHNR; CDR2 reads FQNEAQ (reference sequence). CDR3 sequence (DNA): TGTGCCAGCAGCTTATCCGGGTTGGGGTATGGCTACACCTTC. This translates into CASSLSGLGYGYTF.

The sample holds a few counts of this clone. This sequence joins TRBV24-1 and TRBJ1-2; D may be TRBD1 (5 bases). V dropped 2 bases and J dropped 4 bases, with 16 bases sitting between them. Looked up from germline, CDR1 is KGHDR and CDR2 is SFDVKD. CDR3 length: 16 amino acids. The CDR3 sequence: CATSDSMEGLAYGYTF. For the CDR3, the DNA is TGTGCCACCAGTGATTCAATGGAGGGGCTTGCCTATGGCTACACCTTC.

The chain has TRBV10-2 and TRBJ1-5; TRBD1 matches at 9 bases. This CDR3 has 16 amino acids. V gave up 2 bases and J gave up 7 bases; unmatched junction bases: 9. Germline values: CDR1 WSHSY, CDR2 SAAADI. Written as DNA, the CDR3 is TGCGCCAGCAGTGAGGGGAACAGGGGGCCAAGACAGCCCCAGCATTTT. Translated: CASSEGNRGPRQPQHF.

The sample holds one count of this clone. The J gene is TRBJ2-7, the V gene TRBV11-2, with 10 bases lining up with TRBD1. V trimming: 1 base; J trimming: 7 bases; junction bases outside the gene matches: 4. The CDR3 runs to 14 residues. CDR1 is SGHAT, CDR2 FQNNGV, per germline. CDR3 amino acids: CASSLGQGAIEQYF. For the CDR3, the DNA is TGTGCCAGCAGCTTAGGACAGGGGGCGATTGAGCAGTACTTC.

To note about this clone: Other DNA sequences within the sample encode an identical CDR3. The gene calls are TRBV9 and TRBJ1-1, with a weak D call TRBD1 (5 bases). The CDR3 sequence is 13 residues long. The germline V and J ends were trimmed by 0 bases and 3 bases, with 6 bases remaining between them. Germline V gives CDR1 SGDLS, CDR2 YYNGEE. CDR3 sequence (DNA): TGTGCCAGCAGCGTAGGAGGGGACACTGAAGCTTTCTTT. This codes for CASSVGGDTEAFF.

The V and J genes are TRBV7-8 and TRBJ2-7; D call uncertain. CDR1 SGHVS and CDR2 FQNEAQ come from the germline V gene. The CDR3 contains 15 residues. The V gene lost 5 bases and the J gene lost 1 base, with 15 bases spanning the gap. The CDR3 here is CASSPQAGPSYEQYF. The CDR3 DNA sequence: TGTGCCAGCAGCCCCCAAGCCGGGCCGTCCTACGAGCAGTACTTC.

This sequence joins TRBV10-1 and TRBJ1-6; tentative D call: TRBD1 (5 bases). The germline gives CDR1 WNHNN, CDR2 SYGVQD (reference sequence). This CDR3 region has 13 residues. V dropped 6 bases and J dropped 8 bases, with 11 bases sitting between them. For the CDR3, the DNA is TGCGCCAGCAGCGGGGGTTTGGATTCACCCCTCCACTTT. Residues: CASSGGLDSPLHF.

CDR3 loop: CASSFNPLTVLGEQYF. In DNA form, the CDR3 reads TGTGCCAGCAGTTTTAACCCTTTGACAGTCCTAGGGGAGCAGTACTTC. The chain employs TRBV28 and TRBJ2-7; D is perhaps TRBD1 (5 bases). This CDR3 is 16 amino acids long. Germline-derived CDR1 and CDR2 are MDHEN and SYDVKM. V shed 3 bases and J shed 7 bases, with 22 bases lying between them.